The clone carrying this T cell receptor (beta chain) was observed a single time. Its antigen is unidentified. Here immunoSEQ multiplex PCR was the method, and the copy in TCRdb shows in-frame clones only, minus some. The sample consists of roughly 140,000 clones, about 91% of them appearing once. These data originate in a study of cytomegalovirus exposure and HLA in healthy donors. J lost 3 bases, V lost 6 bases, and 4 bases had no gene match. CDR1 and CDR2 (germline): MDHEN, SYDVKM. The CDR3 is made up of 13 amino acids. The study, taken as a whole, reports: Rarity characterized most TCR sequences, yet some public TCRs appeared in many donors. In vitro data verified three CMV-associated chains as specific for CMV antigens.

The V gene is TRBV28, the J gene TRBJ2-7; 8 bases align to TRBD1. Sequenced sample: PBMCs. This receptor was identified in a woman between 18 and 29 years old in good health and CMV-seropositive. This CDR3 reads CASRQGQDYEQYF. In DNA, the CDR3 is TGTGCCAGCAGGCAGGGACAGGACTACGAGCAGTACTTC.